These 17 T cell receptor beta chains share one sample of origin, sequenced in a study of blood T cells in healthy people across ages. The use of a sample-barcoded 5' primer and a J-beta primer mix characterized a second PCR of roughly 6 to 11 cycles. In TCRdb, the 5' RACE reads were re-called with MiXCR into one record per CDR3 protein. Of about 1.8 million distinct CDR3 sequences listed, 40% to 55% were seen once; the top ten hold 2% to 2.5%. The source material was blood. The receptors were sampled from a woman in her forties in good health.

The chain carries TRBV29-1 and TRBJ2-1; possibly TRBD2 for D (6 bases). V lost 6 bases and J lost 6, with 18 bases in between. This CDR3 is built from 14 residues. The germline CDR1 and CDR2 sequences are SQVTM and ANQGSEA. This CDR3 reads CSVPRDWGPNEQFF. CDR3 DNA sequence: TGCAGCGTGCCCAGGGACTGGGGTCCCAATGAGCAGTTCTTC.

The gene calls are TRBV4-1 and TRBJ2-3, with D perhaps matching TRBD1 (5 bases). The V gene lost 3 bases and the J gene lost 4 bases, with 11 bases spanning the gap. CDR1 MGHRA and CDR2 YSYEKL come from the germline V gene. The CDR3 consists of 14 residues. CDR3: CASSQGRAPDTQYF. CDR3 nucleotides: TGCGCCAGCAGCCAGGGGCGAGCGCCAGATACGCAGTATTTT.

The chain has TRBV28 and TRBJ1-4; D not resolved. The germline CDR1 and CDR2 sequences are MDHEN and SYDVKM. V lost 10 bases to trimming and J lost 8 bases, with 20 bases between them. The CDR3 sequence is 14 residues long. The CDR3, as DNA: TGTGCCACTAGGGAGGAGGCGCAGAGGGAAAAACTGTTTTTT. Its translation: CATREEAQREKLFF. The whole variable domain, filled in from reference TRBV28 and TRBJ1-4, reads DVKVTQSSRYLVKRTGEKVFLECVQDMDHENMFWYRQDPGLGLRLIYFSYDVKMKEKGDIPEGYSVSREKKERFSLILESASTNQTSMYLCATREEAQREKLFFGSGTQLSVL.

The V call is TRBV5-1, the J call TRBJ1-2; no clear D. The CDR3 has 14 residues. Trimming took off 0 bases at V and 7 bases at J, with 13 bases between the two ends. Germline loops: CDR1 SGHRS, CDR2 YFSETQ. CDR3 in DNA: TGCGCCAGCAGCTTGGACGGGAGGGAACGTGGCTACACCTTC. Its translation is CASSLDGRERGYTF.

This clonotype turned up a few times. The CDR3 here is CASSWDNQETQYF. As DNA, the CDR3 is TGTGCCAGCAGCTGGGACAACCAAGAGACCCAGTACTTC. The chain employs TRBV7-9 and TRBJ2-5, with D possibly TRBD1 on 6 matching bases. This CDR3 region has 13 residues. CDR1 is SEHNR and CDR2 is FQNEAQ in the germline V gene (reference sequence). The germline V and J ends were trimmed by 4 bases and 0 bases, with 6 bases remaining between them.

This chain connects TRBV28 to TRBJ2-6; TRBD1 aligns across 7 bases. After removal of 7 bases from V and 1 base from J, the junction contained 7 bases not matched to a gene. The CDR3 length is 16 residues. From germline, CDR1 is MDHEN and CDR2 SYDVKM. The CDR3 region is CASTAGGLSGANVLTF. In nucleotides, the CDR3 is TGTGCCAGCACGGCAGGGGGATTATCTGGGGCCAACGTCCTGACTTTC.

This chain connects TRBV5-6 to TRBJ1-2, with D unresolved. CDR3 length: 13 residues. Germline CDR1 is SGHDT and CDR2 is YYEEEE. The V end lost 3 bases, the J end lost 7 bases, and 13 bases lay between the germline ends. The DNA of the CDR3 is TGTGCCAGCAGCTCCCTAAGTATTCCTGGCTACACCTTC. Translation gives CASSSLSIPGYTF.

This chain uses TRBV7-2 with TRBJ2-5, with 7 bases identical to TRBD2. The CDR3 sequence is 14 residues long. Germline V lookup: CDR1 SGHTA, CDR2 FQGNSA. The trim removed 5 bases at V and 0 bases at J, leaving 3 bases unmatched. The CDR3 nucleotides read TGTGCCAGCAGCAATCGGGGGGACCAAGAGACCCAGTACTTC. Its protein product is CASSNRGDQETQYF.

The genes are TRBV6-1 and TRBJ2-7; D unresolved. This CDR3 has 13 amino acids. Germline CDR1 and CDR2: MNHNS and SASEGT. Between the trimmed V and J ends, which lost 7 bases and 2 bases, there was a span of 12 bases. CDR3 region: CASKRQATYEQYF. The CDR3, as DNA: TGTGCCAGCAAGAGGCAGGCTACCTACGAGCAGTACTTC.

The chain links TRBV6-1 to TRBJ2-5; D might be TRBD2 (5 bases). From germline, CDR1 is MNHNS and CDR2 SASEGT. CDR3 size: 16 residues. V was clipped by 3 bases and J by 11 bases, with 25 bases between them. As DNA, the CDR3 is TGTGCCAGCAGTGATCACCGGACTTCGGCCTACAATGAGCAGTACTTC. It is translated as CASSDHRTSAYNEQYF.

The chain joins TRBV7-9 to TRBJ2-7, with D tentatively TRBD1 (5 bases). In germline, CDR1 is SEHNR, CDR2 FQNEAQ (reference sequence). The CDR3 sequence is 12 residues long. The V end lost 4 bases, the J end lost 6 bases, and 10 bases lay between the germline ends. For the CDR3, the DNA is TGTGCCAGCAGCTCCGGACACTGCGAGCAGTACTTC. It yields the protein CASSSGHCEQYF.

V usage is TRBV20-1 and J usage is TRBJ2-1; D might be TRBD1 (7 bases). This CDR3 contains 14 residues. The germline V gene encodes CDR1 DFQATT and CDR2 SNEGSKA (reference sequence). V shed 1 base and J shed 4 bases, with 11 bases lying between them. Here the CDR3 DNA reads TGCAGTGCTAGAGGGAGGGGGCCTTACAATGAGCAGTTCTTC. Protein product: CSARGRGPYNEQFF.

The chain links TRBV9 to TRBJ2-3, with unresolved D. This CDR3 is 13 amino acids long. The ends were cut back, 0 bases at V and 7 bases at J, with 9 bases in the middle. Germline values: CDR1 SGDLS, CDR2 YYNGEE. CDR3 in amino acids: CASSVVGSNTQYF. The CDR3 nucleotides are TGTGCCAGCAGCGTAGTCGGCTCTAATACGCAGTATTTT. The complete variable domain, with remaining parts taken from reference TRBV9 and TRBJ2-3, reads DSGVTQTPKHLITATGQRVTLRCSPRSGDLSVYWYQQSLDQGLQFLIQYYNGEERAKGNILERFSAQQFPDLHSELNLSSLELGDSALYFCASSVVGSNTQYFGPGTRLTVL.

The chain is built from TRBV12-3 or TRBV12-4 and TRBJ2-6; D is undetermined. CDR3 length: 18 residues. V lost 0 bases and J lost 0, with 12 bases in between. The CDR3 sequence: CASSLAPRSASGANVLTF. CDR3 sequence (DNA): TGTGCCAGCAGTTTAGCCCCGCGATCCGCCTCTGGGGCCAACGTCCTGACTTTC.

The chain has TRBV3-1 and TRBJ2-7, with TRBD1 identical over 7 bases. The J call is doubtful: the DNA matches TRBJ2-5 better. Germline values: CDR1 LGHDT, CDR2 YNNKEL (reference sequence). The CDR3 sequence is 13 residues long. The CDR3, as DNA: TGTGCCAGCAGCCATGTGACAGGGGAGACCCAGTACTTC. It is translated as CASSHVTGETQYF.

V usage is TRBV7-2 and J usage is TRBJ1-6; D call uncertain. Germline V gene data show CDR1 as SGHTA and CDR2 as FQGNSA. V was clipped by 1 base and J by 10 bases, with 11 bases between them. The CDR3 runs 14 residues. The CDR3 loop reads CASSLGVWGSPLHF. In DNA, the CDR3 is TGTGCCAGCAGCTTAGGGGTGTGGGGATCACCCCTCCACTTT.

The chain joins TRBV5-8 to TRBJ2-1; 7 bases agree with TRBD1. Germline trimming cut 1 base from V and 3 bases from J; bases unmatched to any gene: 4. Germline V gene sequence: CDR1 SGHTS, CDR2 YDEGEE. The CDR3 has 15 amino acids. DNA for the CDR3: TGTGCCAGCAGCTTGAATCAGGGGGACTACAATGAGCAGTTCTTC. Protein sequence: CASSLNQGDYNEQFF.